The 9 T cell receptor beta chains below come from one sample, sequenced in a study of shared clonotypes between healthy human individuals. The protocol was immunoSEQ multiplex PCR, while the TCRdb copy is restricted to in-frame clones and leaves out a portion. The data contain some 580,000 clones, 97% of them singletons. The sequenced material came from naive CD4+ T cells sorted from blood. Sample subset: CD45RA+ positively selected. The source of these receptors is a woman younger than 45 in good health.

CDR3 sequence reads: CASSLGTDTSTDTQYF. For the CDR3, the DNA is TGTGCCAGCAGCTTAGGGACAGACACTAGCACAGATACGCAGTATTTT. This chain uses TRBV11-3 with TRBJ2-3; possibly TRBD1 for D (6 bases). The V gene's germline CDR1 is SGHNT and CDR2 YENEEA. This CDR3 comprises 16 residues. The ends were cut back, 1 base at V and 0 bases at J, with 11 bases in the middle. The variable domain in full, completed from reference TRBV11-3 and TRBJ2-3, reads EAGVVQSPRYKIIEKKQPVAFWCNPISGHNTLYWYLQNLGQGPELLIRYENEEAVDDSQLPKDRFSAERLKGVDSTLKIQPAELGDSAVYLCASSLGTDTSTDTQYFGPGTRLTVL.

On this clone itself: Relative to the germline gene, one junction end is altered; a read error may explain this. The rearrangement joins TRBV9 to TRBJ1-3; 8 positions match TRBD1. The germline V gene encodes CDR1 SGDLS and CDR2 YYNGEE. This CDR3 contains 15 residues. CDR3 protein: CANSAGTGSGNTIYF. CDR3 bases: TGTGCCAACAGCGCGGGGACAGGCTCTGGAAACACCATATATTTT.

The rearrangement uses TRBV27 and TRBJ1-2, with D uncertain. This CDR3 has 11 amino acids. Trimming removed 9 bases at V and 13 bases at J, with 18 bases between. Germline CDR1 is MNHEY and CDR2 is SMNVEV (reference sequence). This chain's CDR3 is CARTRSVEGTF. The DNA of the CDR3 is TGTGCCAGAACCCGATCCGTTGAGGGCACCTTC.

The chain has TRBV9 and TRBJ2-7; 8 bases are shared with TRBD1. CDR3 length: 14 amino acids. Germline CDR1 reads SGDLS; CDR2 reads YYNGEE. Unmatched junction bases numbered 8, after V lost 4 bases and J lost 5 bases. DNA of the CDR3: TGTGCCAGCAGCCCCAGGACAGGGAAGGACGAGCAGTACTTC. This codes for CASSPRTGKDEQYF.

The rearrangement joins TRBV7-8 to TRBJ2-7, with 10 bases that match TRBD1. Germline V gene lookup returns CDR1 SGHVS and CDR2 FQNEAQ. The CDR3 runs 15 residues. The J segment lost 2 bases and the V segment lost 1 base, leaving 2 bases of the junction unmatched. CDR3 bases: TGTGCCAGCAGCTTAGGGGGGACAGGGGCCTACGAGCAGTACTTC. It specifies CASSLGGTGAYEQYF.

The sample holds one count of this clone. CDR3 DNA sequence: TGTGCCTGGAGCTTGGGACTAGCGGGAGCGGCAGATACGCAGTATTTT. It codes for CAWSLGLAGAADTQYF. This rearrangement joins TRBV30 to TRBJ2-3; 14 bases fit TRBD2. The CDR3 is 16 amino acids. Trimming cost V 3 bases and J 4 bases; bases outside gene matches: 6. From germline, CDR1 is GTSNPN and CDR2 SVGIG (reference sequence).

CDR3 sequence: CASSFRQGAYEQYF. The CDR3 DNA reads TGTGCCAGCAGTTTCCGACAGGGGGCCTACGAGCAGTACTTC. The chain recombines TRBV27 with TRBJ2-5; the match to TRBD1 covers 9 bases. TRBJ2-7 explains the end of the DNA better; the J call may be wrong. The germline CDR1 and CDR2 sequences are MNHEY and SMNVEV (reference sequence). CDR3 length: 14 amino acids.

The gene calls are TRBV6-1 and TRBJ2-1; D uncertain. Germline CDR1 is MNHNS and CDR2 is SASEGT. This CDR3 spans 13 amino acids. The V and J ends lost 6 bases and 7 bases respectively, with 13 bases between them. The CDR3 reads CASRASSGNEQFF. The CDR3 DNA reads TGTGCCAGCAGGGCCAGCTCTGGGAATGAGCAGTTCTTC.

The rearrangement uses TRBV5-4 and TRBJ2-7; 10 bases match TRBD1. Germline loops: CDR1 SGHNT, CDR2 YYREEE (reference sequence). V dropped 3 bases and J dropped 4; count of bases not matched to a gene: 7. The CDR3 consists of 15 residues. CDR3 residues: CASSSMGQGLYEQYF. The CDR3, as DNA: TGTGCCAGCAGCTCCATGGGACAGGGGCTGTACGAGCAGTACTTC.